The 28 T cell receptor beta chains below all came from one sample that was sequenced in a study of PD-1 blockade in classical Hodgkin lymphoma. Profiled with immunoSEQ multiplex PCR; TCRdb holds only in-frame clones, not every one. In the table there are about 61,000 clones, roughly nine tenths of which are singletons. Patients all relapsed after autologous stem cell transplantation, and there was variation in brentuximab vedotin exposure. Specimen: peripheral blood mononuclear cells (PBMCs), collected at baseline. The receptors here all came from a human donor with classical Hodgkin lymphoma.

CDR3 loop: CSVVGPASETSIYF. CDR3 nucleotides: TGCAGCGTTGTCGGACCCGCTTCCGAAACGTCCATATATTTT. The chain joins TRBV29-1 to TRBJ1-3; D not certain. Germline V gene data show CDR1 as SQVTM and CDR2 as ANQGSEA. The ends were cut back, 4 bases at V and 11 bases at J, with 21 bases in the middle. The CDR3 extends over 14 amino acids.

J is TRBJ2-7 and V is TRBV2; D possibly uses TRBD1 or TRBD2 (5 bases each). There are 17 residues in the CDR3. V gave up 2 bases and J gave up 3 bases, with 20 bases separating them. Germline CDR1 and CDR2: SNHLY and FYNNEI. CDR3 sequence: CASSEPGAGTRRYEQYF. The DNA of the CDR3 is TGTGCCAGCAGTGAACCCGGTGCAGGGACCCGCCGCTACGAGCAGTACTTC.

The chain employs TRBV7-8 and TRBJ2-5; D may correspond to TRBD1 or TRBD2 (5 bases each). The CDR3 totals 15 residues. Trimming left V 1 base short and J 5 bases short, with 14 bases between. Per the germline V gene, CDR1 is SGHVS and CDR2 is FQNEAQ. The CDR3 nucleotides read TGTGCCAGCAGCTTAGAGCGTGGGGGTAGGGAGACCCAGTACTTC. As protein: CASSLERGGRETQYF. Full variable domain (remainder filled in from reference TRBV7-8 and TRBJ2-5): GAGVSQSPRYKVAKRGQDVALRCDPISGHVSLFWYQQALGQGPEFLTYFQNEAQLDKSGLPSDRFFAERPEGSVSTLKIQRTQQEDSAVYLCASSLERGGRETQYFGPGTRLLVL.

The chain combines TRBV6-5 with TRBJ2-1, with TRBD1 matching 9 bases. V lost 10 bases, J lost 5 bases, and 9 bases stayed unmatched. The CDR3 is made up of 14 amino acids. In germline, CDR1 is MNHEY, CDR2 SVGAGI. DNA of the CDR3: TGTGCCACCGCCGGAGGGACAGGGAACAATGAGCAGTTCTTC. This gives the protein CATAGGTGNNEQFF.

This clone was picked up a small number of times. The chain has TRBV7-9 and TRBJ1-2; maybe TRBD1 (5 bases). The length of the CDR3 is 12 residues. CDR1 and CDR2 (germline): SEHNR, FQNEAQ (reference sequence). V was cut by 5 bases and J by 8 bases, with 12 bases left in between. DNA of the CDR3: TGTGCCAGCAGCCAGGGACTCCCAGGCTACACCTTC. Protein: CASSQGLPGYTF.

V is TRBV27 and J is TRBJ2-7, with TRBD1 identical over 10 bases. Trimming removed 7 bases from V and 2 bases from J; junction bases left unmatched: 5. Germline CDR1 is MNHEY and CDR2 is SMNVEV (reference sequence). The CDR3 loop spans 14 amino acids. The CDR3 DNA follows: TGTGCCAGCATGGGACAGGGGTCCCCCTACGAGCAGTACTTC. Translated, it gives CASMGQGSPYEQYF.

J is TRBJ2-7 and V is TRBV6-1; D gene ambiguous. The germline gives CDR1 MNHNS, CDR2 SASEGT. CDR3 size: 11 residues. Trimming took off 5 bases at V and 2 bases at J, with 4 bases between the two ends. The CDR3 loop is CASSRTYEQYF. CDR3 sequence (DNA): TGTGCCAGCAGTCGTACCTACGAGCAGTACTTC.

The chain uses TRBV27 and TRBJ2-5; 9 nucleotides match TRBD1. Germline V gene sequence: CDR1 MNHEY, CDR2 SMNVEV (reference sequence). V was clipped by 5 bases and J by 2 bases; unmatched bases: 12. There are 17 residues in the CDR3. CDR3 protein: CASSPLVRTGAQETQYF. CDR3 nucleotide sequence: TGTGCCAGCAGTCCCTTGGTGAGGACAGGGGCGCAAGAGACCCAGTACTTC.

V is TRBV27 and J is TRBJ2-1; D not certain. V lost 3 bases, J lost 6 bases, and 9 bases lay in between. Germline lookup yields CDR1 MNHEY and CDR2 SMNVEV (reference sequence). There are 13 residues in the CDR3. CDR3 coding DNA: TGTGCCAGCAGTTTTAGAGAGGTCAATGAGCAGTTCTTC. It yields the protein CASSFREVNEQFF.

The chain joins TRBV10-3 to TRBJ2-6; 9 bases agree with TRBD2. CDR3 length: 16 residues. The germline gives CDR1 ENHRY, CDR2 SYGVKD. The V segment lost 4 bases and the J segment 1 base; nucleotides outside the gene matches: 2. This CDR3 is CAISGLAASGANVLTF. In DNA form, the CDR3 reads TGTGCCATCAGTGGACTAGCGGCTTCTGGGGCCAACGTCCTGACTTTC.

This clone was found once. The V gene is TRBV10-3, the J gene TRBJ2-7; the D gene is possibly TRBD1 (6 bases). Germline CDR1 is ENHRY and CDR2 is SYGVKD. CDR3 length: 16 amino acids. V lost 4 bases to trimming and J lost 2 bases, with 18 bases between them. The CDR3 nucleotides read TGTGCCATCAGTGTTTCCCAACAGGGTTTGGCCTACGAGCAGTACTTC. It yields the protein CAISVSQQGLAYEQYF.

The chain links TRBV14 to TRBJ2-1, with TRBD1 matching over 10 bases. V gave up 4 bases and J gave up 2 bases; unmatched junction bases: 2. The germline V gene encodes CDR1 SGHDN and CDR2 FVKESK. This CDR3 comprises 15 residues. CDR3 DNA: TGTGCCAGCAGCCTCGGACAGGGGGCCTACAATGAGCAGTTCTTC. It codes for CASSLGQGAYNEQFF.

The rearrangement links TRBV5-1 to TRBJ2-7; D may be TRBD1 or TRBD2 (6 bases each). Trimming removed 3 bases at V and 2 bases at J, with 12 bases between. Germline assignment: CDR1 SGHRS and CDR2 YFSETQ. This CDR3 is built from 14 residues. This chain's CDR3 is CASSSGGQAYEQYF. CDR3 bases: TGCGCCAGCAGCTCTGGGGGGCAGGCCTACGAGCAGTACTTC. Full variable domain (missing parts from reference TRBV5-1 and TRBJ2-7): KAGVTQTPRYLIKTRGQQVTLSCSPISGHRSVSWYQQTPGQGLQFLFEYFSETQRNKGNFPGRFSGRQFSNSRSEMNVSTLELGDSALYLCASSSGGQAYEQYFGPGTRLTVT.

CDR3 nucleotide sequence: TGCGCCAGCACCGCGGATTGGTCGGGGATAGAAGGTTCACCCCTCCACTTT. Protein: CASTADWSGIEGSPLHF. The chain uses TRBV4-1 and TRBJ1-6, with unresolved D. Germline values: CDR1 MGHRA, CDR2 YSYEKL. V was cut by 7 bases and J by 9 bases, with 25 bases left in between. This CDR3 has 17 residues.

The chain couples TRBV7-8 to TRBJ1-2, with D maybe TRBD1 (5 bases). The CDR3 is 14 amino acids. Germline loops: CDR1 SGHVS, CDR2 FQNEAQ. Between the trimmed V and J ends, which lost 11 bases and 7 bases, there was a span of 23 bases. This chain's CDR3 is CAAAGRGGEGGYTF. Here the CDR3 DNA reads TGTGCCGCAGCAGGGAGAGGCGGGGAGGGTGGCTACACCTTC.

The chain joins TRBV5-6 to TRBJ2-5; D is unclear. The CDR3 contains 11 residues. Deletions cut 2 bases from V and 5 bases from J, with 4 bases between. The germline V gene has CDR1 SGHDT and CDR2 YYEEEE. The CDR3 coding sequence is TGTGCCAGCAGCTTAACTGAGACCCAGTACTTC. Protein: CASSLTETQYF.

The table lists this clone with a few counts. The chain joins TRBV27 to TRBJ1-6; unclear D gene. Per germline, CDR1 MNHEY and CDR2 SMNVEV (reference sequence). V shed 6 bases and J shed 2 bases, with 14 bases lying between them. This CDR3 has 16 amino acids. For the CDR3, the DNA is TGTGCCAGCAGACTTTCCCAAAGGGCCTATAATTCACCCCTCCACTTT. The encoded protein is CASRLSQRAYNSPLHF.

The J gene is TRBJ2-5, the V gene TRBV5-4; D is perhaps TRBD2 (5 bases). V shed 1 base and J shed 0 bases, with 13 bases lying between them. This CDR3 has 16 residues. The germline gives CDR1 SGHNT, CDR2 YYREEE (reference sequence). Here the CDR3 DNA reads TGTGCCAGCAGCTTGAACCCGGGCGGGTACCAAGAGACCCAGTACTTC. Translation gives CASSLNPGGYQETQYF. Full variable domain (outside the CDR3, taken from reference TRBV5-4 and TRBJ2-5): ETGVTQSPTHLIKTRGQQVTLRCSSQSGHNTVSWYQQALGQGPQFIFQYYREEENGRGNFPPRFSGLQFPNYSSELNVNALELDDSALYLCASSLNPGGYQETQYFGPGTRLLVL.

The chain recombines TRBV27 with TRBJ2-7, with D possibly being TRBD1 (5 bases). The germline V gene encodes CDR1 MNHEY and CDR2 SMNVEV (reference sequence). Trimming took 3 bases from V and 5 from J, leaving 14 bases between them. The CDR3 has 14 amino acids. The CDR3, as DNA: TGTGCCAGCAGTTTCGGTAGGGGTAGGGACGAGCAGTACTTC. Amino acids: CASSFGRGRDEQYF.

This clone was counted a few times. The gene calls are TRBV4-2 and TRBJ2-7; D is undetermined. The CDR3 spans 15 residues. V dropped 0 bases and J dropped 2 bases, with 11 bases sitting between them. The germline CDR1 and CDR2 sequences are LGHNA and YNFKEQ. CDR3 sequence (DNA): TGTGCCAGCAGCCAAGAAGGGTACCCAACCTACGAGCAGTACTTC. Amino acid sequence: CASSQEGYPTYEQYF.

The V call is TRBV6-5, the J call TRBJ1-3; no definite D call. The CDR3 runs to 14 residues. Germline assignment: CDR1 MNHEY and CDR2 SVGAGI. Trimming removed 7 bases from V and 4 bases from J, with 14 bases in between. DNA for the CDR3: TGTGCCAGCAAAGAACTGGGGTCGGGAAACACCATATATTTT. Translation: CASKELGSGNTIYF.

This clone was detected only once. V gene TRBV6-5 combines with J gene TRBJ2-6; D tentatively fits TRBD1 or TRBD2 (5 bases each). The germline V gene encodes CDR1 MNHEY and CDR2 SVGAGI. The CDR3 spans 15 residues. Trimming cost V 5 bases and J 1 base, with 9 bases left between them. The chain's CDR3 is CASSVWGSGANVLTF. The CDR3 region has the DNA TGTGCCAGCAGTGTTTGGGGGTCTGGGGCCAACGTCCTGACTTTC.

The chain couples TRBV5-5 to TRBJ1-2; D is unresolved. Deletions cut 7 bases from V and 0 bases from J, with 4 bases between. The CDR3 contains 11 residues. Looked up from germline, CDR1 is SGHKS and CDR2 is YYEKEE (reference sequence). In DNA form, the CDR3 reads TGTGCCAGCGGGCCTAACTATGGCTACACCTTC. This encodes CASGPNYGYTF.

The rearrangement joins TRBV4-1 to TRBJ2-3; possible D gene TRBD2, 6 bases. CDR1 and CDR2 from the germline V gene are MGHRA and YSYEKL. CDR3 length: 15 residues. Trimming removed 0 bases from V and 4 bases from J, with 11 bases in between. Written as DNA, the CDR3 is TGCGCCAGCAGCCAAGATTGGAGGGGTTCAGATACGCAGTATTTT. This encodes CASSQDWRGSDTQYF.

The gene calls are TRBV5-8 and TRBJ2-2; D remains unclear. Germline CDR1 reads SGHTS; CDR2 reads YDEGEE. V was cut by 1 base and J by 7 bases, with 5 bases left in between. This CDR3 comprises 12 residues. CDR3 DNA: TGTGCCAGCAGCTTGTATGGCGGGGAGCTGTTTTTT. Its protein is CASSLYGGELFF.

This clone was recorded once. The chain uses TRBV29-1 and TRBJ2-1; D may be TRBD1 or TRBD2 (6 bases each). The V end lost 4 bases, the J end lost 3 bases, and 10 bases lay between the germline ends. The CDR3 extends over 13 amino acids. Germline V gene data show CDR1 as SQVTM and CDR2 as ANQGSEA. The CDR3 DNA reads TGCAGCGTTGTCGGGGGCGTCTACAATGAGCAGTTCTTC. Translating gives CSVVGGVYNEQFF.

The CDR3 protein is CATSRDGGQGGRHSNQPQHF. DNA for the CDR3: TGTGCCACCAGCAGAGATGGGGGGCAGGGGGGCCGACATAGCAATCAGCCCCAGCATTTT. The chain combines TRBV15 with TRBJ1-5, with 7 positions matching TRBD1. The CDR3 runs to 20 residues. Germline CDR1 LNHNV, CDR2 YYDKDF (reference sequence). Trimming removed 0 bases from V and 0 bases from J; junction bases left unmatched: 14.

The rearrangement uses TRBV5-5 and TRBJ1-1; no definite D call. V shed 4 bases and J shed 1 base, with 14 bases lying between them. Germline CDR1 reads SGHKS; CDR2 reads YYEKEE (reference sequence). CDR3 length equals 15 residues. The CDR3 protein is CASSTYEISNTEAFF. CDR3 nucleotides: TGTGCCAGCAGCACCTACGAAATTTCGAACACTGAAGCTTTCTTT.